The 2 T cell receptor beta chains given below trace back to one sample, sequenced in a study of control samples from healthy donors and cancer patients. Clones were read by immunoSEQ multiplex PCR, and TCRdb kept only the in-frame ones, dropping some. Among 130,000 or so clones, about nine tenths were seen once, and the ten largest hold 2% to 2.5%. Input material: blood. These receptors all stem from a woman between 45 and 60 years old in good health.

This sequence joins TRBV10-2 and TRBJ1-6; D uncertain. Germline CDR1 is WSHSY and CDR2 is SAAADI. This CDR3 has 12 residues. V was trimmed by 3 bases and J by 10 bases, leaving 7 bases between them. In DNA form, the CDR3 reads TGCGCCAGCAGTGAAGACTGGTCACCCCTCCACTTT. Its protein product is CASSEDWSPLHF.

The rearrangement links TRBV7-9 to TRBJ1-4; the D is unclear. This CDR3 spans 15 amino acids. Germline lookup yields CDR1 SEHNR and CDR2 FQNEAQ (reference sequence). V was shortened by 1 base and J by 4 bases, with 10 bases between the two germline ends. CDR3 sequence: CASSLERDYNEKLFF. For the CDR3, the DNA is TGTGCCAGCAGCTTAGAGAGGGATTATAATGAAAAACTGTTTTTT. Drawing the rest from reference TRBV7-9 and TRBJ1-4, the complete variable domain is DTGVSQNPRHKITKRGQNVTFRCDPISEHNRLYWYRQTLGQGPEFLTYFQNEAQLEKSRLLSDRFSAERPKGSFSTLEIQRTEQGDSAMYLCASSLERDYNEKLFFGSGTQLSVL.